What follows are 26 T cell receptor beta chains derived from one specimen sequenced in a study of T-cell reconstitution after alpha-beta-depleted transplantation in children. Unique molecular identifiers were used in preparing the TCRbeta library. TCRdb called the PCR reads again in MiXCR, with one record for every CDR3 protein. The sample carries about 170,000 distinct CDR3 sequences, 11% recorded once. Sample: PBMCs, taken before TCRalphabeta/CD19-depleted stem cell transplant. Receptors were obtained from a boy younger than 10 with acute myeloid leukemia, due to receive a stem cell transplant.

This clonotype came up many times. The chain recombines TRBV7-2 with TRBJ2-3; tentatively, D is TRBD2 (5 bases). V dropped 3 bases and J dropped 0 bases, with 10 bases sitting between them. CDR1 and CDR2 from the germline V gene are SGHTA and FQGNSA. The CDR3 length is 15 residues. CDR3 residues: CASSFRAVSTDTQYF. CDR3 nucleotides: TGTGCCAGCAGCTTTCGAGCGGTTAGCACAGATACGCAGTATTTT. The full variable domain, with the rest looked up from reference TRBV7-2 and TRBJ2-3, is GAGVSQSPSNKVTEKGKDVELRCDPISGHTALYWYRQSLGQGLEFLIYFQGNSAPDKSGLPSDRFSAERTGGSVSTLTIQRTQQEDSAVYLCASSFRAVSTDTQYFGPGTRLTVL.

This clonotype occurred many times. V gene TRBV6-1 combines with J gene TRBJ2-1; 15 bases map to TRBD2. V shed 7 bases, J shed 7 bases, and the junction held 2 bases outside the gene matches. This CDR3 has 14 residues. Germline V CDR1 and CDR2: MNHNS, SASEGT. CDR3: CASTGTSGGNEQFF. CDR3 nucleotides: TGTGCCAGCACAGGGACTAGCGGGGGGAATGAGCAGTTCTTC.

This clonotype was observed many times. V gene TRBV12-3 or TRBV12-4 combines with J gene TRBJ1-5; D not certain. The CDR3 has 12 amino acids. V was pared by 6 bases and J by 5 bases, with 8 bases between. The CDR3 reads CASSIRYQPQHF. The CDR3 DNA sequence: TGTGCCAGCAGCATTCGATATCAGCCCCAGCATTTT.

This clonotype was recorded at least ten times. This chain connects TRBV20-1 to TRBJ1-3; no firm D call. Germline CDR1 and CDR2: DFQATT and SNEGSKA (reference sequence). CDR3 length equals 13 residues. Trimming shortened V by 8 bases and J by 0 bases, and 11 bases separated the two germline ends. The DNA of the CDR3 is TGCAGTTGCCGTCCGGGCTCTGGAAACACCATATATTTT. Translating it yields CSCRPGSGNTIYF.

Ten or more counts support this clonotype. CDR3 amino acids: CASSYGREPNNEQFF. The DNA for the CDR3 is TGTGCCAGCAGTTACGGGCGGGAACCCAACAATGAGCAGTTCTTC. V gene TRBV6-2 or TRBV6-3 combines with J gene TRBJ2-1, with D maybe TRBD2 (6 bases). This CDR3 contains 15 residues. Between the trimmed V and J ends, which lost 2 bases and 5 bases, there was a span of 13 bases. Germline CDR1 and CDR2: MNHEY and SVGEGT.

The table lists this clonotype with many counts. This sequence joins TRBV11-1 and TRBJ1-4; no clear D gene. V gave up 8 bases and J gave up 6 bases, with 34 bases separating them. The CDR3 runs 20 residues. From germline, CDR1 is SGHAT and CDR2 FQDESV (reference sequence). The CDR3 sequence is CASRASTRGYSYPGDEKLFF. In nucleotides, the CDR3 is TGTGCCAGCCGGGCGAGCACCAGAGGGTATTCATACCCTGGGGATGAAAAACTGTTTTTT. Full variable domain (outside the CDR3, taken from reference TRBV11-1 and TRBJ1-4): EAEVAQSPRYKITEKSQAVAFWCDPISGHATLYWYRQILGQGPELLVQFQDESVVDDSQLPKDRFSAERLKGVDSTLKIQPAELGDSAMYLCASRASTRGYSYPGDEKLFFGSGTQLSVL.

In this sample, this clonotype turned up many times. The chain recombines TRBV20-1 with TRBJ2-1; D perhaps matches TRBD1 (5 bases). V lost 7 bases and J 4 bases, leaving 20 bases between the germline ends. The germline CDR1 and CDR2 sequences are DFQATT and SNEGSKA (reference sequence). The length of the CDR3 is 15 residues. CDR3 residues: CSGRQNTIKYNEQFF. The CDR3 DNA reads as TGCAGTGGCAGACAGAACACCATAAAATACAATGAGCAGTTCTTC.

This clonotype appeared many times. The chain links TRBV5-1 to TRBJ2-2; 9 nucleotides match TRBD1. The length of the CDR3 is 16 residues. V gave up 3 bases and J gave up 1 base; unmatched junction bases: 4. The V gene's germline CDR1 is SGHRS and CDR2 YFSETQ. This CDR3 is CASSSQGAKNTGELFF. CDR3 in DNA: TGCGCCAGCAGCTCACAGGGGGCTAAGAACACCGGGGAGCTGTTTTTT.

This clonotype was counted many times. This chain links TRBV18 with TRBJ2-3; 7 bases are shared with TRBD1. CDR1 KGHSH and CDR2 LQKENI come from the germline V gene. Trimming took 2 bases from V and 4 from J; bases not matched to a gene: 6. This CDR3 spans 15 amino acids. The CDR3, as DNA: TGTGCCAGCTCACCAGAGTCGAGGGGGCCAGATACGCAGTATTTT. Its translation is CASSPESRGPDTQYF.

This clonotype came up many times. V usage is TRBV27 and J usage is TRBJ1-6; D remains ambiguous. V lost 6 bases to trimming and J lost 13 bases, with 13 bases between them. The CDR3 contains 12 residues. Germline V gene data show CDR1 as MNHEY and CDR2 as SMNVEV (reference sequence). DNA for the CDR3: TGTGCCAGCAGCCGCCCCCTCGGTCCCCTCCACTTT. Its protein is CASSRPLGPLHF.

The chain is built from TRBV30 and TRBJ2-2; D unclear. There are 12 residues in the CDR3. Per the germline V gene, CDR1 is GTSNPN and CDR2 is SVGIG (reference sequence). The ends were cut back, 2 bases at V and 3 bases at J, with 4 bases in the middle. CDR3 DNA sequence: TGTGCCTGGAGTAAGGACACCGGGGAGCTGTTTTTT. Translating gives CAWSKDTGELFF.

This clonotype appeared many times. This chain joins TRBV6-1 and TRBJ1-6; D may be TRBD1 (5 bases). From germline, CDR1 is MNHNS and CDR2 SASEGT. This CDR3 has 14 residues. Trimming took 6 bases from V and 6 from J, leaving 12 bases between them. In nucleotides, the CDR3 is TGTGCCAGCAGCCGACAGTTAGCTAATTCACCCCTCCACTTT. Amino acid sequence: CASSRQLANSPLHF.

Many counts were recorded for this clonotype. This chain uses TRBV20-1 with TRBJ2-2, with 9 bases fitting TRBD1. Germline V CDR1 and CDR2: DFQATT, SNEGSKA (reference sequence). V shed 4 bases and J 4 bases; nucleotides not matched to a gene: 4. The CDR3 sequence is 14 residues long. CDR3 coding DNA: TGCAGTGCTACCCCGACAGGGGGCACCGGGGAGCTGTTTTTT. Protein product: CSATPTGGTGELFF.

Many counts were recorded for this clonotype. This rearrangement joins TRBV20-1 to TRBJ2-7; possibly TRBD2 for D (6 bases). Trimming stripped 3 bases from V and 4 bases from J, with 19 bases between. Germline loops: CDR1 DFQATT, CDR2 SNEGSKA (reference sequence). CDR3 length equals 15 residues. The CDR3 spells CSARGVDGSRYEQYF. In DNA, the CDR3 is TGCAGTGCTAGGGGGGTGGACGGGAGTCGTTACGAGCAGTACTTC.

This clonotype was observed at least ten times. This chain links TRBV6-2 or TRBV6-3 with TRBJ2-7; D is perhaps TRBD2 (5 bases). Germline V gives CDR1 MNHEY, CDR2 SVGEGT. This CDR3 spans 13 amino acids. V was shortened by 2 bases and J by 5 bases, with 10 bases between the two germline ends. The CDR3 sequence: CASSYVGSNEQYV. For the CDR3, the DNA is TGTGCCAGCAGTTACGTGGGGAGTAACGAGCAGTACGTC.

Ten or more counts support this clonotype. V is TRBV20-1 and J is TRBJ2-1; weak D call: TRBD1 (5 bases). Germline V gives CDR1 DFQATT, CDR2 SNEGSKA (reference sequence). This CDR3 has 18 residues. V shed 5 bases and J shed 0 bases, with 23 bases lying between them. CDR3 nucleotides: TGCAGTGCTCTCCCCTTAGCTCTAGGGGCCATCTCCTACAATGAGCAGTTCTTC. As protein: CSALPLALGAISYNEQFF.

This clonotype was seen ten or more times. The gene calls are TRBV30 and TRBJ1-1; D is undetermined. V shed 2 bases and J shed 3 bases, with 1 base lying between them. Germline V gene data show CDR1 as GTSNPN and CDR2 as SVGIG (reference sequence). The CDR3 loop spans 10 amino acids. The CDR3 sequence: CAWSYTEAFF. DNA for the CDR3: TGTGCCTGGAGTTACACTGAAGCTTTCTTT. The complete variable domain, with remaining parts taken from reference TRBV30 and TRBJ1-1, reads SQTIHQWPATLVQPVGSPLSLECTVEGTSNPNLYWYRQAAGRGLQLLFYSVGIGQISSEVPQNLSASRPQDRQFILSSKKLLLSDSGFYLCAWSYTEAFFGQGTRLTVV.

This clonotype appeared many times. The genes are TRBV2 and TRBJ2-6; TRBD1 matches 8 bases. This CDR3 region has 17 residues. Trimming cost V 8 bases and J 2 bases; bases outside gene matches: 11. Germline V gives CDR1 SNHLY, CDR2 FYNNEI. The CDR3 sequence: CASLRGTGFTGANVLTF. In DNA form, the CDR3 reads TGTGCCAGCCTACGAGGGACAGGTTTTACTGGGGCCAACGTCCTGACTTTC.

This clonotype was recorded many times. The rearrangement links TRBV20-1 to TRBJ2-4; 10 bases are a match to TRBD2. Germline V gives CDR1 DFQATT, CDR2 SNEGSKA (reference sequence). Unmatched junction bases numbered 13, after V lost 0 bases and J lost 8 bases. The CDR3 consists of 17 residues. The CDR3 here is CSARDTWASGREDIQYF. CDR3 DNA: TGCAGTGCTAGAGATACTTGGGCTAGCGGGAGAGAGGACATTCAGTACTTC.

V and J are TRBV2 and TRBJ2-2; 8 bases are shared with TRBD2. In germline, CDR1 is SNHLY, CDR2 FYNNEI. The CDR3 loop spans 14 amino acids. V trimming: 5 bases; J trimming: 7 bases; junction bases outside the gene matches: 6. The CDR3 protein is CASSPGLAGGELFF. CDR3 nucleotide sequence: TGTGCCAGCAGTCCCGGACTAGCCGGCGGGGAGCTGTTTTTT.

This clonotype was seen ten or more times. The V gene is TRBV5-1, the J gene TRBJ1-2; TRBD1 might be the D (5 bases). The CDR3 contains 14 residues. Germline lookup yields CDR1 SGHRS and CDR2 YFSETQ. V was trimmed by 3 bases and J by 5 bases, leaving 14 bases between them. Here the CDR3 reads CASSWRGGEYGYTF. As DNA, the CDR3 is TGCGCCAGCAGCTGGAGGGGCGGGGAATATGGCTACACCTTC.

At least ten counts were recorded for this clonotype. CDR3 region: CASTRRGGGSYEQFF. The CDR3 DNA is TGTGCCAGCACCCGCCGGGGCGGAGGGAGTTATGAGCAGTTCTTC. V is TRBV6-2 or TRBV6-3 and J is TRBJ2-1, with a possible D match to TRBD2 (6 bases). The CDR3 covers 15 residues. The ends were cut back, 7 bases at V and 8 bases at J, with 21 bases in the middle. The V gene's germline CDR1 is MNHEY and CDR2 SVGEGT.

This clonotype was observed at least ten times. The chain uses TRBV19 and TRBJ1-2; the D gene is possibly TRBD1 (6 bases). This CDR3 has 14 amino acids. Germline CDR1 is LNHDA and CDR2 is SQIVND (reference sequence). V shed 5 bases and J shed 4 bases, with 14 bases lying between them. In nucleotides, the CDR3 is TGTGCCAGTAGTCTACGGACAGTTGCCTATGGCTACACCTTC. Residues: CASSLRTVAYGYTF.

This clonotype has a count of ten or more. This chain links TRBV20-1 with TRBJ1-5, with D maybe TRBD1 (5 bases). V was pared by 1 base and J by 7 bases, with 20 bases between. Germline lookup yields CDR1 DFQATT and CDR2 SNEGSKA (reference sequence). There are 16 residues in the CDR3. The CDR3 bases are TGCAGTGCTAGAGGTCGCGCTGCTCGGGAGGGGCAGCCCCAGCATTTT. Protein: CSARGRAAREGQPQHF.

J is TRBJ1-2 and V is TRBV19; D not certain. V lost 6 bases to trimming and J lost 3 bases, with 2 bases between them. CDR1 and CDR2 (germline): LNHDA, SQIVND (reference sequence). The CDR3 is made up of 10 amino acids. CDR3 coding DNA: TGTGCCAGTAGGGACTATGGCTACACCTTC. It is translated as CASRDYGYTF.

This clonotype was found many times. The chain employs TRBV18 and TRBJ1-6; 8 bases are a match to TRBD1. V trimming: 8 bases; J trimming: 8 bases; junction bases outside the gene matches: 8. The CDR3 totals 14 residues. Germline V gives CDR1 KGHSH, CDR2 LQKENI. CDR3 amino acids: CASRVGQAYSPLHF. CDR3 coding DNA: TGTGCCAGCCGAGTGGGACAGGCCTATTCACCCCTCCACTTT.